This TCR beta chain originates from a study of siplizumab effects on memory and regulatory T cells. Whole-study findings and limits: The majority of clones, roughly 80-96% of proliferating CD4+ or CD8+ clones, lacked an assignable naive or memory phenotype.

Roughly 9 x 10^4 TCR templates were assayed per sample. Profiling relied on immunoSEQ multiplex PCR, and the TCRdb table lists in-frame clones only, not all of them. Altogether approximately 94,000 clones are present, roughly 95% being singletons, with the ten largest covering 0.025% to 0.035%. With regard to this clone: What it recognizes is unknown.

From germline, CDR1 is SGHAT and CDR2 FQDESV (reference sequence). The V and J ends lost 5 bases and 6 bases respectively, with 11 bases between them. CDR3 size: 13 residues. The clonotype was recovered from a human donor in good health. The material sequenced was naive CD4+ T cells sorted from blood. The chain uses TRBV11-1 and TRBJ2-1; the D is unclear. CDR3 DNA sequence: TGTGCCAGCAGCCAGCTCATAGCCAATGAGCAGTTCTTC. Residues: CASSQLIANEQFF.